This T cell receptor beta chain is from a study of blood T cell repertoires in COVID-19. Sequencing used immunoSEQ multiplex PCR; TCRdb keeps in-frame clones, though not all of them. The sample includes more than 250,000 clones, roughly 86% seen only once; the top ten take roughly 2.1%. The specimen sequenced was peripheral blood. This TCR was recovered from a young woman who had recovered from COVID-19.

The CDR3 DNA reads TGTGCCAGCAGATCAGACAGGGCGGCAGCTTTCTTT. Amino acid sequence: CASRSDRAAAFF. This sequence joins TRBV7-9 and TRBJ1-1; TRBD1 agrees at 7 bases. This CDR3 contains 12 residues. Germline lookup yields CDR1 SEHNR and CDR2 FQNEAQ (reference sequence). The junction had 8 bases not matched to a gene; V was cut back by 6 bases and J by 10 bases.